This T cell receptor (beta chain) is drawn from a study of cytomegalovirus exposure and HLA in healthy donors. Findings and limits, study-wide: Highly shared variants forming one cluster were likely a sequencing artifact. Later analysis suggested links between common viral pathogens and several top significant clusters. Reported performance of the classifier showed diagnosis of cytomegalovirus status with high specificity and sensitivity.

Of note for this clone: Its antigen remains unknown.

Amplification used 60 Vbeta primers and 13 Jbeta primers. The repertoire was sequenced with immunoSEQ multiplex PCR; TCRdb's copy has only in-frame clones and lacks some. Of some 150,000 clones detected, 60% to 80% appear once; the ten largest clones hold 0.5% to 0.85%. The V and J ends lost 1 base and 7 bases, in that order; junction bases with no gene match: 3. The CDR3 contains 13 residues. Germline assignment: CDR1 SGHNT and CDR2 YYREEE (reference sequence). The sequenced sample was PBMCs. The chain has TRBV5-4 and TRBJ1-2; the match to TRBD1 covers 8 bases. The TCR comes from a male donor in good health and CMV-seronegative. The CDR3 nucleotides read TGTGCCAGCAGCTTGCGCACAGGGGGTGGCTACACCTTC. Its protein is CASSLRTGGGYTF.